This T cell receptor beta chain was documented in a study of blood T cell repertoires in COVID-19. Study-level information: COVID-19 samples, acute and convalescent, were from the United States, Italy and Spain. PBMCs, B-cell-depleted T cells, or T cells provided the cDNA or gDNA that made up the material.

There are 15 residues in the CDR3. J was trimmed by 10 bases and V by 4 bases; bases with no gene match: 7. CDR1 is SGHRS and CDR2 is YFSETQ in the germline V gene. Assay: immunoSEQ multiplex PCR; the TCRdb copy retains only in-frame clones and omits some. The repertoire holds some 150,000 clones, with roughly 79% as singletons. The gene calls are TRBV5-1 and TRBJ2-1; 14 bases are shared with TRBD2. The material sequenced was peripheral blood. This receptor was identified in a woman aged 60-75 years with active or convalescent COVID-19. As DNA, the CDR3 is TGCGCCAGCAGCCACTCGACTAGCGGGGGGGGCGAGCAGTTCTTC. It is translated as CASSHSTSGGGEQFF.